This entry lists 25 T cell receptor beta chains sequenced from one sample in a study of cytomegalovirus exposure and HLA in healthy donors. With 60 Vbeta and 13 Jbeta primers, the PCR was carried out. Generated by immunoSEQ multiplex PCR, the TCRdb table keeps only in-frame clones and is missing some. The table lists some 130,000 clones, approximately 80% of them singletons. Input material: PBMCs. The source of these receptors is a man aged 30-40 years in good health and CMV-seronegative.

The rearrangement uses TRBV29-1 and TRBJ1-5; 7 bases agree with TRBD1. CDR1 and CDR2 (germline): SQVTM, ANQGSEA. V lost 4 bases and J lost 5; bases outside the gene matches: 8. CDR3 size: 14 residues. CDR3 sequence: CSVAFGTEDQPQHF. For the CDR3, the DNA is TGCAGCGTTGCATTTGGGACAGAAGATCAGCCCCAGCATTTT.

The genes are TRBV5-1 and TRBJ2-5, with 9 bases lining up with TRBD2. The CDR3 is 17 amino acids. Germline CDR1 is SGHRS and CDR2 is YFSETQ. V lost 4 bases to trimming and J lost 5 bases; unmatched junction nucleotides: 15. CDR3 DNA sequence: TGCGCCAGCAGCCCCGGGATTAGCGGGGGATCTTTGGAGACCCAGTACTTC. Translation: CASSPGISGGSLETQYF. Full variable domain (outside the CDR3, taken from reference TRBV5-1 and TRBJ2-5): KAGVTQTPRYLIKTRGQQVTLSCSPISGHRSVSWYQQTPGQGLQFLFEYFSETQRNKGNFPGRFSGRQFSNSRSEMNVSTLELGDSALYLCASSPGISGGSLETQYFGPGTRLLVL.

The chain joins TRBV6-5 to TRBJ1-3; D ambiguous. The germline V gene encodes CDR1 MNHEY and CDR2 SVGAGI. This CDR3 is 14 amino acids long. Trimming took off 0 bases at V and 1 base at J, with 4 bases between the two ends. The CDR3 coding sequence is TGTGCCAGCAGTTACTCAGCGTCTGGAAACACCATATATTTT. It codes for CASSYSASGNTIYF.

V gene TRBV9 combines with J gene TRBJ1-2; D uncertain. This CDR3 region has 14 residues. The V gene's germline CDR1 is SGDLS and CDR2 YYNGEE. V lost 3 bases, J lost 8 bases, and 17 bases lay in between. The CDR3 spells CASSAPSWGGGYTF. The DNA of the CDR3 is TGTGCCAGCAGCGCGCCTTCGTGGGGAGGGGGCTACACCTTC.

The chain joins TRBV28 to TRBJ1-5, with TRBD1 identical over 9 bases. The CDR3 totals 15 residues. Per germline, CDR1 MDHEN and CDR2 SYDVKM. V was pared by 4 bases and J by 6 bases, with 7 bases of the junction left unmatched. In DNA, the CDR3 is TGTGCCAGCAGTTATACAGGGGGCGCCGGTCAGCCCCAGCATTTT. This gives the protein CASSYTGGAGQPQHF.

Turning to this clone: The same CDR3 arises from other DNA sequences in this sample as well. The chain recombines TRBV7-2 with TRBJ2-2; 9 nucleotides line up with TRBD2. The CDR3 spans 15 residues. J lost 5 bases, V lost 1 base, and 2 bases had no gene match. Germline loops: CDR1 SGHTA, CDR2 FQGNSA. The CDR3: CASSLVLAGTGELFF. The CDR3 DNA reads as TGTGCCAGCAGCTTAGTTCTAGCGGGAACCGGGGAGCTGTTTTTT.

This chain connects TRBV7-9 to TRBJ2-1, with 10 bases matching TRBD2. J gave up 8 bases and V 4 bases, and 11 bases lay outside the gene matches. Germline values: CDR1 SEHNR, CDR2 FQNEAQ (reference sequence). The CDR3 is 16 residues long. The chain's CDR3 is CASSSLGASGSYEQFF. CDR3 nucleotide sequence: TGTGCCAGCAGCTCCCTTGGCGCTAGCGGGAGCTATGAGCAGTTCTTC.

The chain recombines TRBV6-5 with TRBJ2-1, with a possible D match to TRBD2 (5 bases). Germline-derived CDR1 and CDR2 are MNHEY and SVGAGI. Trimming shortened V by 6 bases and J by 10 bases, and 16 bases separated the two germline ends. The CDR3 length is 13 residues. CDR3 bases: TGTGCCAGCAGAACCCCCGGTACGGGGGAGCAGTTCTTC. This codes for CASRTPGTGEQFF.

V gene TRBV30 combines with J gene TRBJ2-2, with TRBD2 matching over 9 bases. The CDR3 spans 15 residues. With V trimmed by 1 base and J by 3 bases, 3 bases remained unmatched. CDR1 is GTSNPN, CDR2 SVGIG, per germline (reference sequence). Here the CDR3 reads CAWSDAGGHTGELFF. The CDR3 region has the DNA TGTGCCTGGAGTGATGCGGGAGGGCACACCGGGGAGCTGTTTTTT.

In the case of this clone: No conserved phenylalanine or tryptophan ends this CDR3, so it is likely a read error. The chain has TRBV6-6 and TRBJ1-2; D ambiguous. This CDR3 has 11 amino acids. Trimming left V 0 bases short and J 8 bases short, with 4 bases between. Germline V gene sequence: CDR1 MNHNY, CDR2 SVGAGI (reference sequence). As DNA, the CDR3 is TGTGCCAGCAGTTACTCCAGCGGCTACACCCTC. Translated: CASSYSSGYTL.

As to this clone: Different DNA sequences within this sample yield the same CDR3. This sequence joins TRBV7-8 and TRBJ1-5, with 9 bases that match TRBD1. Germline V gives CDR1 SGHVS, CDR2 FQNEAQ. With 2 bases clipped from V and 6 bases from J, the junction kept 5 bases outside the gene matches. The CDR3 extends over 15 amino acids. The CDR3 DNA sequence: TGTGCCAGCAGCTTACACAGGGGGCCGAGTCAGCCCCAGCATTTT. Its translation is CASSLHRGPSQPQHF.

The chain carries TRBV18 and TRBJ2-2, with TRBD1 matching 8 bases. J lost 5 bases, V lost 5 bases, and 4 bases had no gene match. The CDR3 extends over 14 amino acids. Germline V lookup: CDR1 KGHSH, CDR2 LQKENI. Here the CDR3 DNA reads TGTGCCAGCTCATCGGACAGGGCTACCGGGGAGCTGTTTTTT. Translated, it gives CASSSDRATGELFF.

V usage is TRBV13 and J usage is TRBJ2-1, with 7 bases identical to TRBD1. CDR3 size: 14 residues. V was clipped by 3 bases and J by 7 bases; unmatched bases: 6. The germline V gene encodes CDR1 PRHDT and CDR2 FYEKMQ (reference sequence). As DNA, the CDR3 is TGTGCCAGCAGCTTTTTGACAGGGAGAAATGAGCAGTTCTTC. This translates into CASSFLTGRNEQFF.

The chain uses TRBV14 and TRBJ2-1; TRBD1 aligns across 12 bases. Germline V CDR1 and CDR2: SGHDN, FVKESK. CDR3 size: 20 residues. Trimming cost V 2 bases and J 0 bases; bases outside gene matches: 11. CDR3 region: CASSQLPGQGARSSYNEQFF. Here the CDR3 DNA reads TGTGCCAGCAGCCAATTGCCGGGACAGGGGGCGCGGAGCTCCTACAATGAGCAGTTCTTC.

The rearrangement links TRBV4-1 to TRBJ2-3, with unresolved D. Looked up from germline, CDR1 is MGHRA and CDR2 is YSYEKL. Trimming shortened V by 0 bases and J by 0 bases, and 10 bases separated the two germline ends. The CDR3 spans 16 residues. In DNA form, the CDR3 reads TGCGCCAGCAGCCAAGATGGTCCTATGAGCACAGATACGCAGTATTTT. Residues: CASSQDGPMSTDTQYF.

The J gene is TRBJ2-2, the V gene TRBV2; 9 bases align to TRBD1. Germline CDR1 is SNHLY and CDR2 is FYNNEI. The CDR3 has 14 residues. The V and J ends lost 6 bases and 6 bases, in that order; junction bases with no gene match: 5. The DNA for the CDR3 is TGTGCCAGCAGAGGGACAGGGACCCCCGGGGAGCTGTTTTTT. This gives the protein CASRGTGTPGELFF.

To note about this clone: The identical CDR3 is also encoded by other nucleotide sequences in the sample. The V call is TRBV5-4, the J call TRBJ2-2, with a tentative D call TRBD1 (6 bases). The ends were cut back, 4 bases at V and 8 bases at J, with 18 bases in the middle. The CDR3 extends over 15 amino acids. CDR1 is SGHNT, CDR2 YYREEE, per germline (reference sequence). The CDR3: CASSPLHRDPGELFF. CDR3 nucleotides: TGTGCCAGCAGCCCACTCCACAGGGACCCGGGGGAGCTGTTTTTT.

The chain recombines TRBV5-1 with TRBJ2-3; 9 nucleotides match TRBD1. V shed 5 bases, J shed 4 bases, and the junction held 17 bases outside the gene matches. In germline, CDR1 is SGHRS, CDR2 YFSETQ. The CDR3 has 18 residues. The CDR3 here is CASSYTPTGGEVADTQYF. The CDR3 coding sequence is TGCGCCAGCAGTTACACACCAACAGGGGGCGAGGTCGCAGATACGCAGTATTTT.

This clone was counted a few times. The rearrangement uses TRBV28 and TRBJ1-1; D ambiguous. V shed 5 bases and J shed 8 bases, with 18 bases lying between them. There are 14 residues in the CDR3. CDR1 is MDHEN and CDR2 is SYDVKM in the germline V gene. For the CDR3, the DNA is TGTGCCAGCAGTAGAGGTTTCAGCGCGATGGAAGCTTTCTTT. Protein product: CASSRGFSAMEAFF.

A note on this clone: Within the sample, other DNA sequences also encode this same CDR3. The rearrangement links TRBV11-2 to TRBJ2-5, with TRBD1 matching over 7 bases. CDR3 length equals 13 residues. After removal of 1 base from V and 4 bases from J, the junction contained 0 bases not matched to a gene. CDR1 is SGHAT, CDR2 FQNNGV, per germline. The CDR3 loop is CASSLGTGETQYF. CDR3 DNA: TGTGCCAGCAGCTTAGGGACAGGAGAGACCCAGTACTTC.

This CDR3 is CASSVSGTSYEQYF. In DNA, the CDR3 is TGTGCCAGCAGTGTCTCTGGGACTTCTTACGAGCAGTACTTC. The genes are TRBV25-1 and TRBJ2-7, with a tentative D call TRBD2 (6 bases). The germline CDR1 and CDR2 sequences are MGHDK and SYGVNS. V was trimmed by 4 bases and J by 4 bases, leaving 14 bases between them. This CDR3 comprises 14 residues.

The chain has TRBV28 and TRBJ1-5, with D tentatively TRBD1 (6 bases). From germline, CDR1 is MDHEN and CDR2 SYDVKM. Trimming removed 6 bases from V and 2 bases from J, with 20 bases in between. This CDR3 comprises 17 residues. The CDR3 nucleotides are TGTGCCAGCAGCGAAACGGGACAACTATCCGGCAATCAGCCCCAGCATTTT. Amino acids: CASSETGQLSGNQPQHF.

This clone was detected once. This chain uses TRBV25-1 with TRBJ2-1; 10 bases match TRBD2. This CDR3 comprises 16 residues. From germline, CDR1 is MGHDK and CDR2 SYGVNS. J lost 9 bases, V lost 3 bases, and 11 bases had no gene match. The chain's CDR3 is CASSDLTAGGRSEQFF. In DNA, the CDR3 is TGTGCCAGCAGTGATCTCACAGCGGGAGGGAGGAGTGAGCAGTTCTTC.

The CDR3 loop reads CASSFTDSIGREQYF. CDR3 DNA: TGTGCCAGCAGTTTTACGGACTCTATAGGTCGTGAGCAGTACTTC. The chain combines TRBV27 with TRBJ2-7; a weak D match, TRBD2 (5 bases). CDR3 size: 15 residues. V was shortened by 3 bases and J by 7 bases, with 19 bases between the two germline ends. CDR1 is MNHEY, CDR2 SMNVEV, per germline (reference sequence).

The chain combines TRBV30 with TRBJ1-6; a possible D gene is TRBD1 (6 bases). The CDR3 is 13 residues long. Germline CDR1 and CDR2: GTSNPN and SVGIG (reference sequence). With 5 bases removed from V and 5 bases from J, the gap between germline ends came to 10 bases. CDR3 amino acids: CAWGTPNNSPLHF. In nucleotides, the CDR3 is TGTGCCTGGGGGACACCCAATAATTCACCCCTCCACTTT.